This is a list of T cell receptor beta chains from one sample in a study of T-cell memory formation after mild COVID-19. TCRdb independently ran MiXCR on the 5' RACE reads; one entry per CDR3 protein. The sample holds a few hundred thousand distinct CDR3 sequences, roughly 24% seen once. Sequences were obtained from PBMCs or a T cell subset sorted from them (not recorded which). The receptors come from an adult woman who had mild COVID-19 (a few samples of this study predate the infection). Cell type and time point are not known. CDR3s include the opening cysteine and the closing phenylalanine or tryptophan. A D gene is named only where the DNA matches it firmly. The size entry is marked missing in some rows and otherwise reads once, few, many or a size class.

clone_size	j_call	d_call	v_call	cdr3_aa	cdr3_nt
-	TRBJ1-2	TRBD1	TRBV12-3/TRBV12-4	CASSFNRGASSNYGYTF	TGTGCCAGCAGTTTTAACAGGGGGGCTAGCTCTAACTATGGCTACACCTTC
-	TRBJ1-2	TRBD1	TRBV7-2	CASSSHRGDYGYTF	TGTGCCAGCAGCTCTCACAGGGGCGACTATGGCTACACCTTC
-	TRBJ2-1	TRBD2	TRBV9	CASSVGFSTSGIFDEQFF	TGTGCCAGCAGCGTAGGTTTCTCGACTAGCGGGATTTTCGATGAGCAGTTCTTC
-	TRBJ1-5	-	TRBV7-8	CASSLGQAGGPQHF	TGTGCCAGCAGCTTGGGGCAGGCCGGGGGGCCCCAGCATTTT
-	TRBJ1-5	-	TRBV2	CASSDGRDLWPQHF	TGTGCCAGCAGTGACGGCAGGGACCTGTGGCCCCAGCATTTT
few	TRBJ2-1	TRBD2	TRBV11-3	CASSPRSGIRRNEQFF	TGTGCCAGCAGCCCGCGTAGCGGGATCCGTCGTAATGAGCAGTTCTTC
-	TRBJ2-5	TRBD2	TRBV5-6	CASSLLAGGLSQETQYF	TGTGCCAGCAGCTTACTAGCGGGGGGGCTAAGCCAAGAGACCCAGTACTTC
-	TRBJ1-6	-	TRBV7-2	CASSPGTAGSPLHF	TGTGCCAGCAGCCCCGGGACCGCGGGTTCACCCCTCCACTTT
few	TRBJ2-7	TRBD2	TRBV6-5	CASSITAGGQVGEQYF	TGTGCCAGCAGCATCACGGCGGGAGGCCAAGTCGGGGAGCAGTACTTC
few	TRBJ2-2	-	TRBV3-1	CASSRVRGQTNTGELFF	TGTGCCAGCAGCCGGGTTCGAGGGCAAACGAACACCGGGGAGCTGTTTTTT
-	TRBJ1-1	-	TRBV3-1	CASSPGDSWVGTEAFF	TGTGCCAGCAGCCCTGGGGACTCCTGGGTAGGGACTGAAGCTTTCTTT
few	TRBJ1-1	-	TRBV13	CASSQTRGEAFF	TGTGCCAGCAGTCAGACGCGGGGTGAAGCTTTCTTT
few	TRBJ1-4	-	TRBV2	CASIRGTNEKLFF	TGTGCCAGCATCAGGGGAACTAATGAAAAACTGTTTTTT
-	TRBJ1-1	-	TRBV7-9	CASSNLSGERPFF	TGTGCCAGCAGCAACCTGAGCGGGGAGAGGCCTTTCTTT
-	TRBJ2-7	-	TRBV29-1	CSVGTAKSYEQYF	TGCAGCGTTGGTACAGCTAAGTCCTACGAGCAGTACTTC
few	TRBJ1-5	-	TRBV7-9	CASSLAGWLEPQHF	TGTGCCAGCAGCTTAGCGGGGTGGTTGGAGCCCCAGCATTTT
few	TRBJ2-7	-	TRBV7-8	CASSLTPIAGTVSYEQYF	TGTGCCAGCAGCTTGACGCCGATCGCAGGGACGGTCTCCTACGAGCAGTACTTC
few	TRBJ2-7	TRBD2	TRBV9	CASREIPGLAGYEQYF	TGTGCCAGCAGGGAGATCCCGGGACTAGCGGGGTACGAGCAGTACTTC
few	TRBJ1-4	-	TRBV24-1	CATSDSGLANEKLFF	TGTGCCACCAGTGATTCCGGGTTAGCTAATGAAAAACTGTTTTTT
-	TRBJ2-7	TRBD2	TRBV7-2	CASSSGLAGLEQYF	TGTGCCAGCAGCTCGGGACTAGCGGGACTCGAGCAGTACTTC
few	TRBJ1-1	TRBD1	TRBV27	CASRDRGGTEAFF	TGTGCCAGCAGGGACAGGGGCGGGACTGAAGCTTTCTTT
few	TRBJ1-2	TRBD1	TRBV24-1	CATSDFDRGQSYGYTF	TGTGCCACCAGTGATTTTGACAGGGGGCAGAGCTATGGCTACACCTTC
-	TRBJ2-5	TRBD2	TRBV29-1	CSVATSGRKTQYF	TGCAGCGTGGCGACTAGCGGGAGGAAGACCCAGTACTTC
few	TRBJ2-2	TRBD1	TRBV12-3/TRBV12-4	CASSSPLGQVNTGELFF	TGTGCCAGCAGCTCACCTTTAGGACAGGTGAACACCGGGGAGCTGTTTTTT
-	TRBJ1-4	-	TRBV5-6	CASSFRYPEELFF	TGTGCCAGCAGCTTTAGGTACCCTGAGGAACTGTTTTTT
few	TRBJ2-1	-	TRBV11-2	CASSLNPLGGGNYNEQFF	TGTGCCAGCAGCTTAAACCCGCTTGGTGGCGGGAACTACAATGAGCAGTTCTTC
-	TRBJ2-2	TRBD2	TRBV6-2/TRBV6-3	CASSYPSGRGDTGELFF	TGTGCCAGCAGTTACCCTAGCGGGAGGGGTGACACCGGGGAGCTGTTTTTT
few	TRBJ2-7	-	TRBV11-3	CASSLATGSGEQYF	TGTGCCAGCAGCTTAGCGACGGGAAGTGGCGAGCAGTACTTC